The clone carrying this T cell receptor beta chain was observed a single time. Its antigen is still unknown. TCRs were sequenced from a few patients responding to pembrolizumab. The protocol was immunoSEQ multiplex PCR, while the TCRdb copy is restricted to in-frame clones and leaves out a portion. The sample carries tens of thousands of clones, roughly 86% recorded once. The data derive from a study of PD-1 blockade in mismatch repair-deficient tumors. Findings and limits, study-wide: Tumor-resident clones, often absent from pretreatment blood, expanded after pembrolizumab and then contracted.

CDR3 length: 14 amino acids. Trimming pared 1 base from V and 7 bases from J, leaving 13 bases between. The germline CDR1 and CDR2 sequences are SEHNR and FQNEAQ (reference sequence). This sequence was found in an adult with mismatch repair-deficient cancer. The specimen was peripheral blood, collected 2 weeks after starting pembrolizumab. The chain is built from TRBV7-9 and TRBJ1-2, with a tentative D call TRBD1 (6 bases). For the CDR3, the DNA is TGTGCCAGCAGCTTAGGGTCAGGGGTGGCTGGCTACACCTTC. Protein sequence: CASSLGSGVAGYTF.